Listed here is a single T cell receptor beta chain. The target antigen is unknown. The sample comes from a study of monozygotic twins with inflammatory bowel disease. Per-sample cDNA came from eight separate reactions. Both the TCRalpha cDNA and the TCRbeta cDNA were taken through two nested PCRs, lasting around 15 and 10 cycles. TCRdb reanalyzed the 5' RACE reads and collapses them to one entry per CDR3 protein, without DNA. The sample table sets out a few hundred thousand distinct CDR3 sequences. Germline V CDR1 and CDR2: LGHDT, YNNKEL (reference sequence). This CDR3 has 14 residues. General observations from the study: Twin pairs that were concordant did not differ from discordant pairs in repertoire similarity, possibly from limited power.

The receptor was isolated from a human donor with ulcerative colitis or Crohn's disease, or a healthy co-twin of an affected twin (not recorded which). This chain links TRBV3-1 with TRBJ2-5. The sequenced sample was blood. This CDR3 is CASSQVLTQETQYF.